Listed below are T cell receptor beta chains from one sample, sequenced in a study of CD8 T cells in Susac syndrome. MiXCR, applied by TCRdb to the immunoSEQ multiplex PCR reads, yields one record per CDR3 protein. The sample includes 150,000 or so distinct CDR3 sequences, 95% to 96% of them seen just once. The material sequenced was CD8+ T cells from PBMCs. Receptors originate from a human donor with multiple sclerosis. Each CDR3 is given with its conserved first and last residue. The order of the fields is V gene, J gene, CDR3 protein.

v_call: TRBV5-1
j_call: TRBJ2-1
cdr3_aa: CASSPVGQGAHYYNEQFF

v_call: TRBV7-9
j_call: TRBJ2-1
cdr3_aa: CASSRGAIRGGNNEQFF

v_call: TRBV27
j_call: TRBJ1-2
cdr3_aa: CASSLSSGGLGMGGYTF

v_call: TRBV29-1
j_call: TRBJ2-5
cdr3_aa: CSVDGREGLATQYF

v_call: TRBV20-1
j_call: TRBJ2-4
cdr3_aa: CSAREGGFGNIQYF

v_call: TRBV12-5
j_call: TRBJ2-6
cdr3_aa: CASGPLGRMSGANVLTF

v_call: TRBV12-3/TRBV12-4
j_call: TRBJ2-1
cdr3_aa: CASSDPGQINNEQFF

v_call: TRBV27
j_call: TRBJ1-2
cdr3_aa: CASSSLGDYGYTF

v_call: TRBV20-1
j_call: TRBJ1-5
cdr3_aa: CSARTRNSNQPQHF

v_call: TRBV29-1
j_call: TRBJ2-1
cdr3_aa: CSVELGGLAGGRSNEQFF

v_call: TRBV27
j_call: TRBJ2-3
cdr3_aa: CASTPVGGSLPDTQYF

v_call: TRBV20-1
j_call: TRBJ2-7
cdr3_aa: CSARAGDDLFYEQYF

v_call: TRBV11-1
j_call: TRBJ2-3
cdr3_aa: CASSQTGVSTDTQYF

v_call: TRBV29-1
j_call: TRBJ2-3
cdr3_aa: CSVAGGLTDTQYF

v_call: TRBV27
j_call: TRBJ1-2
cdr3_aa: CASSLRGGGADGYTF

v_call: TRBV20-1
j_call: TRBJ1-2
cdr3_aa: CSARDSDDGYTF

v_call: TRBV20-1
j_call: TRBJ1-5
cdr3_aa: CSASGGEGNQPQHF

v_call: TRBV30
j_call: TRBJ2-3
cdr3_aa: CAWLGPDTQYF

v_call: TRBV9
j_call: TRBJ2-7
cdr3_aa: CASSVDGVLQYF

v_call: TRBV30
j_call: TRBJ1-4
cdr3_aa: CAWTTRMDPGEKLFF

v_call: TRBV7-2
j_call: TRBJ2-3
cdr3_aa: CASSEGGPGDTQYF

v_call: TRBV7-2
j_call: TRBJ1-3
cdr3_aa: CASSGTGSSGNTIYF

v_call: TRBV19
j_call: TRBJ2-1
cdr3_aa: CASSILGGGYNEQFF

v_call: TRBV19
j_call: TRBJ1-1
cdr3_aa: CASTPDDPTEAFF